This T cell receptor beta chain was recovered during a study of PD-1 blockade in classical Hodgkin lymphoma. Study background: Patients were given intravenous nivolumab, 3 mg/kg, every 2 weeks.

Every patient experienced relapse after autologous stem cell transplantation, and brentuximab vedotin exposure varied. Clones were sequenced by immunoSEQ multiplex PCR, and TCRdb holds only the in-frame ones, with some missing. The table lists under 30,000 clones, around 80% of them singletons. As for this clone: Its antigen is still unknown.

Overall study results and limits: Newly diagnosed patients were said to have less baseline TCR diversity than healthy donors did.

CDR3 length: 17 amino acids. Trimming took 1 base from V and 5 from J; bases not matched to a gene: 9. The germline V gene has CDR1 MNHEY and CDR2 SMNVEV (reference sequence). The rearrangement joins TRBV27 to TRBJ2-7, with 12 bases fitting TRBD1. The receptor comes from a human donor with classical Hodgkin lymphoma. Sequencing used peripheral blood mononuclear cells (PBMCs), obtained before the second cycle of nivolumab. The CDR3 sequence: CASSLLASGQGAHEQYF. The CDR3, as DNA: TGTGCCAGCAGTTTATTGGCTTCGGGACAGGGGGCCCACGAGCAGTACTTC.